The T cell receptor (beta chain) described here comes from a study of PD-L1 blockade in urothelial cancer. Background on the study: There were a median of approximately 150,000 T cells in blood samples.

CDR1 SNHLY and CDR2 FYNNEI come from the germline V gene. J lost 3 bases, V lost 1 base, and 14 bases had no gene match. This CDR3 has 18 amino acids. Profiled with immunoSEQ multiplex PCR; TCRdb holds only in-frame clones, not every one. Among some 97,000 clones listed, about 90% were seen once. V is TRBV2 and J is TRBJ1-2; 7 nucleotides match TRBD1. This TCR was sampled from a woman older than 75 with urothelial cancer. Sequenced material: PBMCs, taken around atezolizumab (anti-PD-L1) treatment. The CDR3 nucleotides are TGTGCCAGCAGTGAAGACCGACAGGGTCGGTTTAGAGACTATGGCTACACCTTC. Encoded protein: CASSEDRQGRFRDYGYTF.